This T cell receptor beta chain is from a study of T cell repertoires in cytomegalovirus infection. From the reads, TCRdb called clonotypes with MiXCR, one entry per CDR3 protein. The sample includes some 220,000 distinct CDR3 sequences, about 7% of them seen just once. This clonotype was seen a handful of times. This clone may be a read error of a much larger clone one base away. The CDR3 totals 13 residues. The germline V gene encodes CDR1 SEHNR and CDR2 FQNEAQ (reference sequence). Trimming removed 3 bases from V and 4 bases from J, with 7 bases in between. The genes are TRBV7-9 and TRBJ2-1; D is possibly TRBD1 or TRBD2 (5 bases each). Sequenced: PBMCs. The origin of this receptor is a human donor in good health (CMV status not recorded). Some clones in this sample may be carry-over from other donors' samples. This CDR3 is CASSLGEYNEQFF. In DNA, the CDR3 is TGTGCCAGCAGCTTGGGGGAATACAATGAGCAGTTCTTC. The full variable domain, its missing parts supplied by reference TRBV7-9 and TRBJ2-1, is DTGVSQNPRHKITKRGQNVTFRCDPISEHNRLYWYRQTLGQGPEFLTYFQNEAQLEKSRLLSDRFSAERPKGSFSTLEIQRTEQGDSAMYLCASSLGEYNEQFFGPGTRLTVL.